Presented here are 9 T cell receptor beta chains from one specimen sequenced in a study of cytomegalovirus exposure and HLA in healthy donors. The PCR made use of 60 Vbeta and 13 Jbeta primers. Here immunoSEQ multiplex PCR was the method, and the copy in TCRdb shows in-frame clones only, minus some. This sample has around 67,000 clones; approximately 60% occur once, and the top ten carry over 2.5%. Material for sequencing was PBMCs. The source is a woman between 50 and 59 years old in good health and CMV-seronegative.

J is TRBJ2-7 and V is TRBV7-9; perhaps TRBD1 as D (5 bases). The germline CDR1 and CDR2 sequences are SEHNR and FQNEAQ (reference sequence). V was pared by 4 bases and J by 7 bases, with 14 bases between. The CDR3 length is 13 residues. The CDR3 spells CASSSMGQAEQYF. In DNA, the CDR3 is TGTGCCAGCAGCTCCATGGGGCAGGCTGAGCAGTACTTC.

The chain uses TRBV29-1 and TRBJ2-2; D is possibly TRBD2 (6 bases). Trimming removed 7 bases at V and 5 bases at J, with 14 bases between. CDR1 and CDR2 from the germline V gene are SQVTM and ANQGSEA. There are 13 residues in the CDR3. CDR3 protein: CSAPTRLTGELFF. The CDR3 coding sequence is TGCAGCGCACCGACTAGACTGACCGGGGAGCTGTTTTTT.

This clone was observed a handful of times. The chain combines TRBV9 with TRBJ2-3; 7 bases match TRBD2. V shed 3 bases, J shed 3 bases, and the junction held 10 bases outside the gene matches. This CDR3 is built from 16 residues. Germline CDR1 and CDR2: SGDLS and YYNGEE. In DNA, the CDR3 is TGTGCCAGCAGCGGAGAAGCGGGATCTGTGACAGATACGCAGTATTTT. It encodes CASSGEAGSVTDTQYF.

The chain recombines TRBV7-8 with TRBJ1-1; 7 bases match TRBD1. The CDR3 spans 16 residues. Germline-derived CDR1 and CDR2 are SGHVS and FQNEAQ. V shed 2 bases and J 4 bases; nucleotides not matched to a gene: 10. This CDR3 is CASSLMGRTGLTEAFF. The CDR3 DNA reads as TGTGCCAGCAGCTTAATGGGGCGGACAGGCCTCACTGAAGCTTTCTTT.

This chain connects TRBV5-1 to TRBJ2-5, with a possible D match to TRBD2 (5 bases). There are 14 residues in the CDR3. Trimming stripped 1 base from V and 3 bases from J, with 10 bases between. Germline V gene data show CDR1 as SGHRS and CDR2 as YFSETQ. The CDR3 DNA follows: TGCGCCAGCAGCTTGCCGGGAATGGAAGAGACCCAGTACTTC. It encodes CASSLPGMEETQYF.

The rearrangement uses TRBV2 and TRBJ2-5; D is unresolved. V was pared by 5 bases and J by 0 bases, with 7 bases between. This CDR3 has 13 amino acids. Germline lookup yields CDR1 SNHLY and CDR2 FYNNEI. CDR3 sequence reads: CASSKNNQETQYF. CDR3 DNA sequence: TGTGCCAGCAGTAAAAATAACCAAGAGACCCAGTACTTC.

A few counts support this clone. This chain uses TRBV6-5 with TRBJ1-4, with TRBD1 identical over 9 bases. J gave up 7 bases and V 5 bases, and 8 bases lay outside the gene matches. This CDR3 has 15 amino acids. CDR1 and CDR2 from the germline V gene are MNHEY and SVGAGI. CDR3 sequence (DNA): TGTGCCAGCAGTCGTCACGGGACAGGGCCTGAAAAACTGTTTTTT. This codes for CASSRHGTGPEKLFF.

The table lists this clone with a few counts. This chain uses TRBV10-1 with TRBJ2-1; D is possibly TRBD2 (5 bases). Deletions cut 6 bases from V and 2 bases from J, with 8 bases between. CDR1 and CDR2 from the germline V gene are WNHNN and SYGVQD (reference sequence). The CDR3 runs 13 residues. CDR3 sequence reads: CASSVTTYNEQFF. CDR3 nucleotide sequence: TGCGCCAGCAGCGTGACTACCTACAATGAGCAGTTCTTC.

This chain uses TRBV4-1 with TRBJ2-7, with D possibly being TRBD1 (6 bases). CDR1 is MGHRA and CDR2 is YSYEKL in the germline V gene. The CDR3 is made up of 14 amino acids. V was shortened by 2 bases and J by 0 bases, with 8 bases between the two germline ends. The CDR3 here is CASSQQGSSYEQYF. CDR3 DNA: TGCGCCAGCAGCCAACAGGGGAGCTCCTACGAGCAGTACTTC.